This entry is about one T cell receptor (beta chain). The library targeted TCRbeta and was prepared with unique molecular identifiers. TCRdb reprocessed the PCR reads with MiXCR, giving one entry per CDR3 protein. Among approximately 510,000 distinct CDR3 sequences, approximately 20% were seen once, and the ten largest hold 3.3%. The sample originates from a study of T-cell reconstitution after alpha-beta-depleted transplantation in children. This CDR3 contains 16 residues. V was clipped by 3 bases and J by 2 bases; unmatched bases: 9. The sequence was obtained from a human donor who donated a stem cell graft to a child with acute lymphoblastic leukemia. The chain employs TRBV12-3 or TRBV12-4 and TRBJ2-5, with 7 bases lining up with TRBD1. This sample comprised PBMCs from the stem cell graft donor, obtained from the stem cell graft. In DNA form, the CDR3 reads TGTGCCAGCAGTTTCCGTCCAGACAGGGTTCAAGAGACCCAGTACTTC. It is translated as CASSFRPDRVQETQYF.